This TCR beta chain was recovered during a study of blood T cell repertoires in COVID-19. Overall study: COVID-19 samples, acute and convalescent, were from the United States, Italy and Spain.

This CDR3 comprises 14 residues. Per the germline V gene, CDR1 is SGHTA and CDR2 is FQGNSA. V was cut by 7 bases and J by 5 bases, with 15 bases left in between. In the study's own analysis: Estimated nucleated cell counts came from reference gene primer amplification. Clones were sequenced by immunoSEQ multiplex PCR, and TCRdb holds only the in-frame ones, with some missing. That table supplies the V and J calls and clone size; D and trimming were determined from the DNA. The sample lists 25,000 to 30,000 clones; roughly 90% were seen once. Sequencing was carried out using peripheral blood. The source is a human donor in a cohort sampled during active COVID-19. This chain uses TRBV7-2 with TRBJ1-5; D perhaps matches TRBD1 (6 bases). CDR3 sequence: CASNSRGGDQPQHF. The CDR3 nucleotides are TGTGCCAGCAATTCGCGGGGGGGCGATCAGCCCCAGCATTTT.